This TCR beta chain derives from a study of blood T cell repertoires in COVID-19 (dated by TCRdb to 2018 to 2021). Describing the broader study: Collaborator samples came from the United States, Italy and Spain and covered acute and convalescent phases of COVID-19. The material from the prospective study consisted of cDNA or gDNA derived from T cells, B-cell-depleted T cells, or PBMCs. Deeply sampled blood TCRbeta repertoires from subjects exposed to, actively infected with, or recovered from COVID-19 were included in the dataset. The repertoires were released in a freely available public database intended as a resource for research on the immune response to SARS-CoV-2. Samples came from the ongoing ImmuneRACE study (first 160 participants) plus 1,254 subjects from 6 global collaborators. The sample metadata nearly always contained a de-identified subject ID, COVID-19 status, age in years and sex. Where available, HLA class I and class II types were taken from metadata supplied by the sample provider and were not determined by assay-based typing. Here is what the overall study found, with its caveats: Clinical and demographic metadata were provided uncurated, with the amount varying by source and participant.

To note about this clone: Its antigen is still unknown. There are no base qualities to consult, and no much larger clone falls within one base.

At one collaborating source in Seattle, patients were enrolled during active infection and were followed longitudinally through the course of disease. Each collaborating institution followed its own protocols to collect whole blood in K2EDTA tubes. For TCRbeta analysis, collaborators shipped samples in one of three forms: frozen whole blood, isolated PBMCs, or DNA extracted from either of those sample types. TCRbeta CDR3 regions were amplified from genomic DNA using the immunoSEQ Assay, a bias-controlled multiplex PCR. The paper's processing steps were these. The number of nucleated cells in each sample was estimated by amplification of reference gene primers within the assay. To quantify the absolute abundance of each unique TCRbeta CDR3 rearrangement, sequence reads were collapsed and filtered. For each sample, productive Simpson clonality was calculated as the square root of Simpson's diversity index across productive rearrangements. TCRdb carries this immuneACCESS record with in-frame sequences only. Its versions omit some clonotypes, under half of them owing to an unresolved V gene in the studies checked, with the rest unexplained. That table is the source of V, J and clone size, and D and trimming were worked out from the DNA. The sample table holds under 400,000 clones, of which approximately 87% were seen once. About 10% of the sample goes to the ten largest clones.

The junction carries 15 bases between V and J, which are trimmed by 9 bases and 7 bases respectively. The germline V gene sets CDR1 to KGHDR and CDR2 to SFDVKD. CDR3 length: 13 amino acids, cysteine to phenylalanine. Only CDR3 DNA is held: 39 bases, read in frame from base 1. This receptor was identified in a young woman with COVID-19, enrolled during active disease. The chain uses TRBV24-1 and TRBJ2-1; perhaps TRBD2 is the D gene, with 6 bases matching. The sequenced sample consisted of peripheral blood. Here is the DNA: TGTGCCACCGCGGGACCCACGGGGAATGAGCAGTTCTTC. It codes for CATAGPTGNEQFF.